This T cell receptor (beta chain) was profiled in a study of cytomegalovirus exposure and HLA in healthy donors. Study-level information: An early release of data contained about 85 million unique TCRs, which came from HLA-typed donors. The Caucasian-associated ancestry cluster held more than 80% of roughly 370 genotyped donors.

The PCR had 60 Vbeta and 13 Jbeta primers. This table comes from immunoSEQ multiplex PCR, and its TCRdb copy is limited to in-frame clones, with some not included. Altogether roughly 120,000 clones are present, around 77% being singletons, with the ten largest covering around 13%. Study results and caveats: Previously analyzed data showed that most TCR beta V segments were productive at a frequency of about 87% or about 30%. A classifier reportedly called cytomegalovirus status with high sensitivity and specificity.

Concerning this clone itself: No antigen is known for it.

What was sequenced was PBMCs. The receptor comes from a woman between 40 and 55 years old in good health and CMV-seropositive.

CDR3 coding DNA: TGTGCCAGCAGCCCCCTTGGGGCGGAGGGAGCCAAAAACATTCAGTACTTC. Translation gives CASSPLGAEGAKNIQYF. The chain recombines TRBV9 with TRBJ2-4, with D perhaps TRBD2 (6 bases). This CDR3 spans 17 amino acids. Trimming took 4 bases from V and 0 from J, leaving 17 bases between them. Germline V gives CDR1 SGDLS, CDR2 YYNGEE. Full variable domain (remainder filled in from reference TRBV9 and TRBJ2-4): DSGVTQTPKHLITATGQRVTLRCSPRSGDLSVYWYQQSLDQGLQFLIQYYNGEERAKGNILERFSAQQFPDLHSELNLSSLELGDSALYFCASSPLGAEGAKNIQYFGAGTRLSVL.